Below, one TCR beta chain is given with its context. This sample was taken from a study of CD8 T cells in Susac syndrome. V lost 5 bases to trimming and J lost 7 bases, with 19 bases between them. The germline CDR1 and CDR2 sequences are SGHDT and YYEEEE. This CDR3 comprises 15 residues. cDNA came from approximately 0.5 to 1 ug RNA primed by random hexamers. It was immunoSEQ multiplex PCR that amplified TCR beta CDR3 across 54 Vbeta and 13 Jbeta. TCRdb reprocessed the immunoSEQ multiplex PCR reads via MiXCR and lists one record per CDR3 protein. The table includes some 300,000 distinct CDR3 sequences, 70% to 90% detected once. The multiple sclerosis control group was made up of treatment-naive patients with stable or active relapsing-remitting disease.

The TCR comes from a human donor with multiple sclerosis. This chain uses TRBV5-6 with TRBJ1-5; a weak D match, TRBD1 (5 bases). Sample: CD8+ T cells from PBMCs. DNA for the CDR3: TGTGCCAGCAGTAAAGGGGCAGGGAGAAGGCAGCCCCAGCATTTT. This gives the protein CASSKGAGRRQPQHF.